Following are 27 T cell receptor beta chains from one sample sequenced in a study of CD4 T cells in relation to SARS-CoV-2 and coronaviruses. Produced via immunoSEQ multiplex PCR; TCRdb's table is partial and in-frame only. The sample comprises 25,000 to 30,000 clones, about 76% of which are singletons, and roughly 17% rests with the top ten. Which antigens these TCRs recognize remains unknown. Before the COVID-19 pandemic, during about 2010-2018, CD4+ T cells were taken from unexposed donors. CD4+ T cells were isolated from the cells after 10 days of culture. Input material: CD4+ T cells from PBMCs, cultured in vitro. These receptors were taken from a human donor in good health.

This clone was seen a few times. The chain carries TRBV30 and TRBJ2-7, with 7 bases that match TRBD1. There are 12 residues in the CDR3. Germline V gene sequence: CDR1 GTSNPN, CDR2 SVGIG (reference sequence). V dropped 3 bases and J dropped 4; count of bases not matched to a gene: 3. CDR3 sequence reads: CAWRKGQYEQYF. The CDR3 DNA reads as TGTGCCTGGAGGAAGGGACAGTACGAGCAGTACTTC. Supplemented by reference TRBV30 and TRBJ2-7, the full variable domain reads SQTIHQWPATLVQPVGSPLSLECTVEGTSNPNLYWYRQAAGRGLQLLFYSVGIGQISSEVPQNLSASRPQDRQFILSSKKLLLSDSGFYLCAWRKGQYEQYFGPGTRLTVT.

The rearrangement joins TRBV28 to TRBJ2-7, with unresolved D. CDR1 is MDHEN and CDR2 is SYDVKM in the germline V gene. The CDR3 covers 11 residues. V lost 5 bases to trimming and J lost 2 bases, with 4 bases between them. The CDR3 nucleotides read TGTGCCAGCAGTAAGCCCTACGAGCAGTACTTC. Its protein is CASSKPYEQYF.

V usage is TRBV7-2 and J usage is TRBJ2-7; weak D call: TRBD1 (5 bases). The CDR3 contains 11 residues. V dropped 5 bases and J dropped 7 bases, with 9 bases sitting between them. CDR1 is SGHTA and CDR2 is FQGNSA in the germline V gene. CDR3 region: CASSPGPEQYF. The DNA for the CDR3 is TGTGCCAGCAGCCCAGGGCCGGAGCAGTACTTC.

The chain has TRBV6-5 and TRBJ2-3; 10 bases agree with TRBD1. V dropped 3 bases and J dropped 3; count of bases not matched to a gene: 6. CDR1 is MNHEY, CDR2 SVGAGI, per germline. The CDR3 consists of 16 residues. DNA of the CDR3: TGTGCCAGCAGTTATCCAGGGACAGGGGAAACAGATACGCAGTATTTT. It yields the protein CASSYPGTGETDTQYF.

The chain has TRBV21-1 and TRBJ2-7; the table's D call, TRBD2, has no DNA check behind it. TRBV21-1 is listed as a pseudogene. This CDR3 is 16 amino acids long. The CDR3 loop is CASSKRRRTLNYEQYF. In nucleotides, the CDR3 is TGTGCCAGCAGCAAACGCCGCAGGACTCTAAACTACGAGCAGTACTTC.

The CDR3 sequence: CASRPGGGYLNTEAFF. CDR3 in DNA: TGTGCCAGTCGACCGGGGGGAGGGTATTTGAACACTGAAGCTTTCTTT. The J gene is TRBJ1-1, the V gene TRBV3-1 (or the pseudogene TRBV3-2); a weak D match, TRBD1 (5 bases). This CDR3 has 16 amino acids. The germline gives CDR1 LGHDT, CDR2 YNNKEL (reference sequence). V was pared by 9 bases and J by 0 bases, with 20 bases between.

The CDR3 bases are TGTGCCAGCAGTTATCAAGGGATCTCCTACGAGCAGTACTTC. Translating gives CASSYQGISYEQYF. The chain employs TRBV6-5 and TRBJ2-7; D not resolved. The CDR3 has 14 amino acids. Germline lookup yields CDR1 MNHEY and CDR2 SVGAGI. The V end lost 3 bases, the J end lost 0 bases, and 9 bases lay between the germline ends.

The chain carries TRBV24-1 and TRBJ1-1; D is undetermined. Germline CDR1 is KGHDR and CDR2 is SFDVKD. The CDR3 runs 11 residues. CDR3 protein: CVTYRNTEAFF. The CDR3 DNA reads TGTGTCACTTACAGGAACACTGAAGCTTTCTTT.

This chain uses TRBV2 with TRBJ2-3; D is unresolved. The germline V gene encodes CDR1 SNHLY and CDR2 FYNNEI. V dropped 8 bases and J dropped 2 bases, with 17 bases sitting between them. The CDR3 covers 15 residues. The CDR3 region is CASGLAGRYTDTQYF. As DNA, the CDR3 is TGTGCCAGCGGTCTCGCCGGACGATACACAGATACGCAGTATTTT.

The rearrangement links TRBV12-2 to TRBJ1-5; the table calls TRBD1, which could not be checked here. TRBV12-2 is deemed a pseudogene. This CDR3 spans 18 amino acids. The CDR3 region is CASRLAGAGKDSNQPQHF. DNA for the CDR3: TGTGCAAGTCGCTTAGCTGGAGCAGGGAAGGATAGCAATCAGCCCCAGCATTTT.

V is TRBV7-2 and J is TRBJ2-7; TRBD1 matches 9 bases. Losses at the gene ends were 2 bases for V and 3 bases for J; bases not matched to a gene: 14. CDR1 is SGHTA and CDR2 is FQGNSA in the germline V gene. The CDR3 covers 18 residues. CDR3 protein: CASSLRTGVYGGNYEQYF. The CDR3 nucleotides are TGTGCCAGCAGCTTACGGACAGGGGTCTATGGGGGGAACTACGAGCAGTACTTC.

The chain uses TRBV4-1 and TRBJ2-4, with unresolved D. V gave up 6 bases and J gave up 0 bases, with 9 bases separating them. The CDR3 is 14 residues long. Germline CDR1 MGHRA, CDR2 YSYEKL. The CDR3 sequence is CASSPGLAKNIQYF. CDR3 nucleotide sequence: TGCGCCAGCAGTCCAGGTCTAGCCAAAAACATTCAGTACTTC.

This chain connects TRBV3-1 (or the pseudogene TRBV3-2) to TRBJ2-1, with a possible D match to TRBD2 (5 bases). Germline V CDR1 and CDR2: LGHDT, YNNKEL (reference sequence). V shed 1 base and J shed 7 bases, with 11 bases lying between them. This CDR3 spans 14 amino acids. Here the CDR3 reads CASSQVLAYNEQFF. The CDR3 DNA sequence: TGTGCCAGCAGCCAAGTTCTAGCTTATAATGAGCAGTTCTTC.

This sequence joins TRBV27 and TRBJ2-6, with D unclear. V was cut by 7 bases and J by 4 bases, with 11 bases left in between. The CDR3 contains 14 residues. Per the germline V gene, CDR1 is MNHEY and CDR2 is SMNVEV (reference sequence). CDR3 sequence: CASKMLWGANVLTF. CDR3 nucleotides: TGTGCCAGCAAAATGCTTTGGGGGGCCAACGTCCTGACTTTC.

This chain links TRBV19 with TRBJ1-2; 7 bases align to TRBD1. Germline V gives CDR1 LNHDA, CDR2 SQIVND (reference sequence). The length of the CDR3 is 15 residues. V lost 4 bases and J lost 5; bases outside the gene matches: 10. CDR3 DNA: TGTGCCAGTAGTACGCCGGGACAGATACTATATGGCTACACCTTC. Residues: CASSTPGQILYGYTF.

The rearrangement uses TRBV6-5 and TRBJ1-2; D remains unclear. V lost 7 bases to trimming and J lost 5 bases, with 11 bases between them. This CDR3 is 12 amino acids long. Germline-derived CDR1 and CDR2 are MNHEY and SVGAGI. CDR3 protein: CASTSGRYGYTF. CDR3 bases: TGTGCCAGCACCTCAGGCAGATATGGCTACACCTTC.

This chain connects TRBV5-1 to TRBJ2-1, with TRBD2 identical over 16 bases. Germline CDR1 and CDR2: SGHRS and YFSETQ. V lost 4 bases to trimming and J lost 7 bases; unmatched junction nucleotides: 8. This CDR3 is 17 amino acids long. CDR3 DNA sequence: TGCGCCAGCAGCACGGGACTAGCGGGAGGGCAGGCGAATGAGCAGTTCTTC. Its protein is CASSTGLAGGQANEQFF.

The rearrangement links TRBV6-1 to TRBJ2-7; D is uncertain. The CDR3 sequence is 13 residues long. The germline gives CDR1 MNHNS, CDR2 SASEGT. V lost 3 bases, J lost 3 bases, and 9 bases lay in between. As DNA, the CDR3 is TGTGCCAGCAGTGACGATCTCTTCTACGAGCAGTACTTC. This gives the protein CASSDDLFYEQYF.

This chain connects TRBV6-2 or TRBV6-3 to TRBJ1-2; D may be TRBD1 (6 bases). The length of the CDR3 is 13 residues. V gave up 5 bases and J gave up 4 bases, with 11 bases separating them. Germline CDR1 and CDR2: MNHEY and SVGEGT. The CDR3 DNA reads TGTGCCAGCAGTCGAGGACAGCCCTATGGCTACACCTTC. Amino acid sequence: CASSRGQPYGYTF.

This clone is classed as large. This chain joins TRBV6-4 and TRBJ1-2; no definite D call. This CDR3 is 13 amino acids long. Germline-derived CDR1 and CDR2 are MRHNA and SNTAGT. Trimming removed 0 bases from V and 10 bases from J, with 12 bases in between. This CDR3 reads CASSDSTGGVYTF. The CDR3 coding sequence is TGTGCCAGCAGTGACTCGACGGGCGGAGTCTACACCTTC.

CDR3 sequence reads: CATSEFSTLTSGYNEQFF. The DNA of the CDR3 is TGTGCCACCAGTGAATTTTCTACCTTGACTAGCGGGTACAATGAGCAGTTCTTC. This sequence joins TRBV24-1 and TRBJ2-1, with TRBD2 identical over 10 bases. The germline V gene has CDR1 KGHDR and CDR2 SFDVKD. Trimming removed 4 bases from V and 4 bases from J; junction bases left unmatched: 12. The length of the CDR3 is 18 residues.

The rearrangement links TRBV4-3 to TRBJ2-3, with TRBD2 matching 8 bases. Germline lookup yields CDR1 LGHNA and CDR2 YSLEER. The CDR3 covers 16 residues. Trimming removed 0 bases from V and 3 bases from J; junction bases left unmatched: 5. The chain's CDR3 is CASSQDLGGGTDTQYF. As DNA, the CDR3 is TGCGCCAGCAGCCAAGATCTCGGGGGGGGGACAGATACGCAGTATTTT.

The chain is built from TRBV2 and TRBJ2-7; 8 nucleotides match TRBD1. Unmatched junction bases numbered 7, after V lost 6 bases and J lost 6 bases. CDR3 length equals 13 residues. From germline, CDR1 is SNHLY and CDR2 FYNNEI. Here the CDR3 DNA reads TGTGCCAGCAGGGCGGACAGGGCGGCCGAGCAGTACTTC. It codes for CASRADRAAEQYF.

V is TRBV7-2 and J is TRBJ1-2, with D tentatively TRBD1 (6 bases). Germline V lookup: CDR1 SGHTA, CDR2 FQGNSA. V was pared by 4 bases and J by 0 bases, with 15 bases between. CDR3 length: 16 amino acids. DNA for the CDR3: TGTGCCAGCAGCTCCTCGGAGGGGGGAACTAACTATGGCTACACCTTC. Protein: CASSSSEGGTNYGYTF.

The chain uses TRBV28 and TRBJ2-7; TRBD2 is a possible D gene (7 bases). Trimming took 6 bases from V and 3 from J, leaving 18 bases between them. Germline CDR1 reads MDHEN; CDR2 reads SYDVKM. The CDR3 is 15 amino acids. In nucleotides, the CDR3 is TGTGCCAGCAGCCAATTAGGGGGGGTAGGCTACGAGCAGTACTTC. Its protein is CASSQLGGVGYEQYF.

This clone was recorded a few times. The chain recombines TRBV18 with TRBJ1-4; 9 bases are shared with TRBD1. Trimming cost V 6 bases and J 6 bases; bases outside gene matches: 8. The germline CDR1 and CDR2 sequences are KGHSH and LQKENI. This CDR3 is built from 15 residues. CDR3 sequence reads: CASSTYRGRDEKLFF. For the CDR3, the DNA is TGTGCCAGCTCGACTTACAGGGGGCGGGATGAAAAACTGTTTTTT.

CDR3 region: CASKWGGANTGELFF. The CDR3 coding sequence is TGTGCCAGTAAATGGGGGGGGGCCAACACCGGGGAGCTGTTTTTT. The chain couples TRBV19 to TRBJ2-2; maybe TRBD2 (7 bases). Trimming stripped 7 bases from V and 2 bases from J, with 14 bases between. CDR1 and CDR2 (germline): LNHDA, SQIVND (reference sequence). The CDR3 runs 15 residues. Full variable domain (rest looked up from reference TRBV19 and TRBJ2-2): DGGITQSPKYLFRKEGQNVTLSCEQNLNHDAMYWYRQDPGQGLRLIYYSQIVNDFQKGDIAEGYSVSREKKESFPLTVTSAQKNPTAFYLCASKWGGANTGELFFGEGSRLTVL.